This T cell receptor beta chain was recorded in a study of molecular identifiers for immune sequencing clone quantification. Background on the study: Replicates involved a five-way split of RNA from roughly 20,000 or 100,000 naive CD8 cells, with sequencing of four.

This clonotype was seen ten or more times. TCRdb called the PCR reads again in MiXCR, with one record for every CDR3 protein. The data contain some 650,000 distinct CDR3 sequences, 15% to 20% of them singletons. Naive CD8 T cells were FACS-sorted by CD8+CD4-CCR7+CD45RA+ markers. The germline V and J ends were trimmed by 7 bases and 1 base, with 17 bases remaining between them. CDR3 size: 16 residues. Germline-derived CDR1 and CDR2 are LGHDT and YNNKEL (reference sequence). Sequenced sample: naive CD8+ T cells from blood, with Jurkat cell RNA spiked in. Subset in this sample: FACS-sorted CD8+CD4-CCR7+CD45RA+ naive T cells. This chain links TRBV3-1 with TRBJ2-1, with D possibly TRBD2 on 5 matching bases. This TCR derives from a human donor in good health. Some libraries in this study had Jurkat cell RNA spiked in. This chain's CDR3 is CASTEGRASSYNEQFF. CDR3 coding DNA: TGTGCCAGCACCGAAGGGCGGGCTTCATCCTACAATGAGCAGTTCTTC.